The 17 T cell receptor beta chains listed next were all sequenced from one sample in a study of identical twins. MiXCR, run by TCRdb on the 5' RACE reads, gives a single entry per CDR3 protein. The sample includes roughly 1.6 million distinct CDR3 sequences, about 31% seen only once; the top ten take less than 0.35%. Sequenced material: cord blood. The source of these receptors is a newborn girl in good health.

The V and J genes are TRBV12-3 or TRBV12-4 and TRBJ2-2, with TRBD2 identical over 8 bases. The CDR3 is 13 amino acids. With V trimmed by 6 bases and J by 6 bases, 3 bases remained unmatched. The CDR3: CASRLGLAGELFF. The CDR3 region has the DNA TGTGCCAGCAGACTGGGACTAGCCGGGGAGCTGTTTTTT.

This clonotype came up once. The chain recombines TRBV20-1 with TRBJ1-2; D is unresolved. This CDR3 has 13 residues. V was cut by 3 bases and J by 5 bases, with 13 bases left in between. The germline gives CDR1 DFQATT, CDR2 SNEGSKA (reference sequence). The CDR3 bases are TGCAGTGCTAGTAGCGGCAGGCCGTATGGCTACACCTTC. This codes for CSASSGRPYGYTF.

The rearrangement links TRBV7-6 to TRBJ2-1, with unresolved D. The CDR3 runs 18 residues. The V end lost 3 bases, the J end lost 0 bases, and 18 bases lay between the germline ends. Germline loops: CDR1 SGHVS, CDR2 FNYEAQ. CDR3 region: CASSFRNPAWSSYNEQFF. The CDR3 DNA reads as TGTGCCAGCAGCTTCCGTAATCCGGCCTGGAGCTCCTACAATGAGCAGTTCTTC.

Points on this clonotype: A much larger clonotype is one base distant, so this may be a read error. This chain links TRBV29-1 with TRBJ2-1; D not certain. Near its end, the DNA agrees better with TRBJ2-7, so the J call may be wrong. The length of the CDR3 is 16 residues. Per germline, CDR1 SQVTM and CDR2 ANQGSEA. The DNA for the CDR3 is TGCAGCGTTGAACTGATGACCCATAGCTCCTACAATGAGCAGTACTTC. It specifies CSVELMTHSSYNEQYF.

The sample holds a few counts of this clonotype. This chain connects TRBV4-2 to TRBJ1-1; D call uncertain. Trimming removed 0 bases at V and 1 base at J, with 15 bases between. CDR3 size: 17 residues. Germline V gene lookup returns CDR1 LGHNA and CDR2 YNFKEQ. The CDR3 DNA reads as TGTGCCAGCAGCCAAGATGGAACAAGGGCGCGGAACACTGAAGCTTTCTTT. It translates to CASSQDGTRARNTEAFF.

The CDR3 loop is CASAGTGIYGYTF. CDR3 nucleotides: TGTGCCAGCGCCGGGACAGGGATCTATGGCTACACCTTC. This chain links TRBV6-2 or TRBV6-3 with TRBJ1-2, with TRBD1 matching over 9 bases. CDR3 size: 13 residues. Trimming cost V 8 bases and J 4 bases; bases outside gene matches: 5. Germline-derived CDR1 and CDR2 are MNHEY and SVGEGT.

There are a few counts of this clonotype. The chain uses TRBV12-3 or TRBV12-4 and TRBJ2-7; D remains ambiguous. Between the trimmed V and J ends, which lost 6 bases and 0 bases, there was a span of 12 bases. The CDR3 runs 14 residues. Here the CDR3 DNA reads TGTGCCAGCAGATTGGACGGCCACTCCTACGAGCAGTACTTC. The encoded protein is CASRLDGHSYEQYF.

The chain recombines TRBV7-2 with TRBJ2-3; 7 bases agree with TRBD2. Germline loops: CDR1 SGHTA, CDR2 FQGNSA. The J segment lost 3 bases and the V segment lost 6 bases, leaving 9 bases of the junction unmatched. The CDR3 spans 15 residues. The CDR3 nucleotides read TGTGCCAGCAGAATAGCCCGACTAGCAACAGATACGCAGTATTTT. It specifies CASRIARLATDTQYF.

This clonotype has only a few counts. The rearrangement uses TRBV5-1 and TRBJ2-5; 8 nucleotides match TRBD2. Germline V CDR1 and CDR2: SGHRS, YFSETQ. The CDR3 loop spans 19 amino acids. The junction had 18 bases not matched to a gene; V was cut back by 2 bases and J by 3 bases. CDR3 DNA sequence: TGCGCCAGCAGCTTAATGGCGCAGCGACTAGCGCAAACAAAAGAGACCCAGTACTTC. Encoded protein: CASSLMAQRLAQTKETQYF.

In its sample, this clonotype was seen once. V and J are TRBV24-1 and TRBJ1-1, with D uncertain. From germline, CDR1 is KGHDR and CDR2 SFDVKD. V was trimmed by 5 bases and J by 5 bases, leaving 8 bases between them. This CDR3 spans 12 amino acids. In nucleotides, the CDR3 is TGTGCCACCAGTGGCCACGGAACTGAAGCTTTCTTT. Translation gives CATSGHGTEAFF.

The sample holds many counts of this clonotype. V and J are TRBV6-5 and TRBJ2-1, with 11 bases that match TRBD2. Unmatched junction bases numbered 8, after V lost 5 bases and J lost 5 bases. Germline V gene data show CDR1 as MNHEY and CDR2 as SVGAGI. The CDR3 contains 16 residues. The CDR3 DNA reads TGTGCCAGCAGTCCGCCCGGGACTAGCGGAGACAATGAGCAGTTCTTC. This translates into CASSPPGTSGDNEQFF.

This clonotype was recorded a few times. This chain joins TRBV7-9 and TRBJ2-3, with 11 bases aligning to TRBD2. Unmatched junction bases numbered 10, after V lost 2 bases and J lost 0 bases. CDR3 length: 19 residues. The germline V gene encodes CDR1 SEHNR and CDR2 FQNEAQ (reference sequence). CDR3 protein: CASSLPLAGGLRSTDTQYF. The CDR3 bases are TGTGCCAGCAGCTTACCTCTAGCGGGGGGTCTACGAAGCACAGATACGCAGTATTTT.

The chain is built from TRBV2 and TRBJ1-6; the match to TRBD1 covers 8 bases. The CDR3 is 14 amino acids. Looked up from germline, CDR1 is SNHLY and CDR2 is FYNNEI. V lost 6 bases and J lost 5; bases outside the gene matches: 3. The CDR3 here is CASSVGQDNSPLHF. CDR3 coding DNA: TGTGCCAGCAGCGTGGGACAGGATAATTCACCCCTCCACTTT.

The rearrangement uses TRBV9 and TRBJ2-1; 9 nucleotides agree with TRBD1. Germline CDR1 SGDLS, CDR2 YYNGEE. With V trimmed by 7 bases and J by 9 bases, 14 bases remained unmatched. CDR3 length: 15 residues. The CDR3, as DNA: TGTGCCAGCGCCCAAATCTACACAGGGGGCGGTGAGCAGTTCTTC. Its translation is CASAQIYTGGGEQFF.

This chain joins TRBV19 and TRBJ1-1; D is ambiguous. Germline-derived CDR1 and CDR2 are LNHDA and SQIVND (reference sequence). V gave up 3 bases and J gave up 0 bases, with 8 bases separating them. The CDR3 covers 14 residues. In DNA, the CDR3 is TGTGCCAGTAGTATTAACAGCTTGAACACTGAAGCTTTCTTT. Translation: CASSINSLNTEAFF. Complete variable domain (other parts from reference TRBV19 and TRBJ1-1): DGGITQSPKYLFRKEGQNVTLSCEQNLNHDAMYWYRQDPGQGLRLIYYSQIVNDFQKGDIAEGYSVSREKKESFPLTVTSAQKNPTAFYLCASSINSLNTEAFFGQGTRLTVV.

This clonotype was seen a few times. In DNA, the CDR3 is TGTGCTAGTGGTTTGGTACGCAATCACCGGGGCACAGATACGCAGTATTTT. It translates to CASGLVRNHRGTDTQYF. V usage is TRBV12-5 and J usage is TRBJ2-3; D gene unclear. The V end was cut by 0 bases, the J end by 1 base, with 14 bases between. The CDR3 is 17 residues long. Germline V lookup: CDR1 LGHNT, CDR2 FRNRAP.

The genes are TRBV5-1 and TRBJ1-2; 9 bases fit TRBD1. The junction had 8 bases not matched to a gene; V was cut back by 4 bases and J by 7 bases. Germline V CDR1 and CDR2: SGHRS, YFSETQ. There are 14 residues in the CDR3. The CDR3 loop reads CASSPGQGRAGYTF. The CDR3 DNA is TGCGCCAGCAGCCCCGGACAGGGGCGAGCTGGCTACACCTTC.